Each of the 25 T cell receptor beta chains below was sequenced from the same sample in a study of shared clonotypes between healthy human individuals. Only in-frame clones appear in the TCRdb table, and some are missing; sequencing was by immunoSEQ multiplex PCR. Seen here are about 600,000 clones, around 97% observed once, and the top ten hold approximately 0.057%. The specimen sequenced was naive CD4+ T cells sorted from blood. Stated subset: CD45RA+ positively selected. The receptors derive from a woman aged 25 to 45 in good health.

The V call is TRBV28, the J call TRBJ1-5; D is uncertain. Deletions cut 6 bases from V and 2 bases from J, with 17 bases between. This CDR3 is built from 16 residues. Germline lookup yields CDR1 MDHEN and CDR2 SYDVKM. The CDR3 sequence is CASSPDPLYGNQPQHF. Written as DNA, the CDR3 is TGTGCCAGCAGCCCAGACCCACTTTATGGCAATCAGCCCCAGCATTTT.

This chain uses TRBV7-9 with TRBJ2-1, with 7 bases matching TRBD1. The V gene end was trimmed by 5 bases and the J gene end by 9 bases; junction bases not matched to a gene: 7. CDR3 length: 13 residues. CDR1 SEHNR and CDR2 FQNEAQ come from the germline V gene (reference sequence). CDR3 protein: CASSRRPGGEQFF. The DNA for the CDR3 is TGTGCCAGCAGCCGACGACCAGGGGGTGAGCAGTTCTTC.

The gene calls are TRBV5-1 and TRBJ2-3, with no clear D. Germline loops: CDR1 SGHRS, CDR2 YFSETQ. V was clipped by 3 bases and J by 0 bases, with 11 bases between them. CDR3 size: 15 residues. The CDR3 region is CASSSRKSSTDTQYF. In nucleotides, the CDR3 is TGCGCCAGCAGCTCCAGGAAATCGAGCACAGATACGCAGTATTTT.

The chain couples TRBV7-2 to TRBJ1-4; tentatively, D is TRBD1 (5 bases). Germline CDR1 SGHTA, CDR2 FQGNSA. This CDR3 comprises 15 residues. V was pared by 7 bases and J by 4 bases, with 16 bases between. The DNA of the CDR3 is TGTGCCAGCACCCCCTTTGGGGCAAATAATGAAAAACTGTTTTTT. Translation: CASTPFGANNEKLFF. The full variable domain, in which reference TRBV7-2 and TRBJ1-4 provide the parts outside the CDR3, is GAGVSQSPSNKVTEKGKDVELRCDPISGHTALYWYRQSLGQGLEFLIYFQGNSAPDKSGLPSDRFSAERTGGSVSTLTIQRTQQEDSAVYLCASTPFGANNEKLFFGSGTQLSVL.

The chain joins TRBV19 to TRBJ2-5; TRBD1 matches 7 bases. Trimming took 8 bases from V and 7 from J; bases not matched to a gene: 4. CDR1 and CDR2 (germline): LNHDA, SQIVND (reference sequence). CDR3 size: 11 residues. CDR3 nucleotide sequence: TGTGCCAGTGGACAGGTTGGGACCCAGTACTTC. Translation gives CASGQVGTQYF.

V and J are TRBV2 and TRBJ1-4, with D perhaps TRBD1 (5 bases). Germline loops: CDR1 SNHLY, CDR2 FYNNEI. Trimming took 6 bases from V and 2 from J, leaving 16 bases between them. This CDR3 has 16 residues. Here the CDR3 DNA reads TGTGCCAGCAGGGGGCAGAGGGTTAGGACTAATGAAAAACTGTTTTTT. Its protein is CASRGQRVRTNEKLFF.

The CDR3 reads CASSYEGVRASGELFF. CDR3 DNA: TGTGCCAGCAGTTACGAGGGGGTTAGGGCTTCCGGGGAGCTGTTTTTT. The chain has TRBV6-5 and TRBJ2-2, with D maybe TRBD1 (6 bases). This CDR3 is 16 amino acids long. CDR1 and CDR2 (germline): MNHEY, SVGAGI. V shed 2 bases and J shed 6 bases, with 16 bases lying between them.

As DNA, the CDR3 is TGTGCCACTTGCGAAACGGGGAATCAGCCCCAGCATTTT. Translated, it gives CATCETGNQPQHF. This chain links TRBV6-1 with TRBJ1-5; D gene uncertain. V gave up 10 bases and J gave up 4 bases, with 14 bases separating them. The CDR3 has 13 residues. Germline CDR1 reads MNHNS; CDR2 reads SASEGT.

The rearrangement uses TRBV2 and TRBJ2-5; 8 nucleotides match TRBD1. Germline V lookup: CDR1 SNHLY, CDR2 FYNNEI. The CDR3 spans 16 residues. V was pared by 8 bases and J by 7 bases, with 18 bases of the junction left unmatched. In DNA form, the CDR3 reads TGTGCCAGCGCCAGAACCGAGACAGGGGTACCTGGGACCCAGTACTTC. It specifies CASARTETGVPGTQYF.

This chain connects TRBV5-1 to TRBJ2-3; D is possibly TRBD1 or TRBD2 (5 bases each). The CDR3 contains 16 residues. Trimming shortened V by 0 bases and J by 1 base, and 12 bases separated the two germline ends. Germline CDR1 SGHRS, CDR2 YFSETQ. In DNA, the CDR3 is TGCGCCAGCAGCTTGGACACGGGACCTCGCACAGATACGCAGTATTTT. Residues: CASSLDTGPRTDTQYF. The variable domain in full, completed from reference TRBV5-1 and TRBJ2-3, reads KAGVTQTPRYLIKTRGQQVTLSCSPISGHRSVSWYQQTPGQGLQFLFEYFSETQRNKGNFPGRFSGRQFSNSRSEMNVSTLELGDSALYLCASSLDTGPRTDTQYFGPGTRLTVL.

J is TRBJ1-5 and V is TRBV28; TRBD1 matches 7 bases. Germline V CDR1 and CDR2: MDHEN, SYDVKM. The CDR3 totals 14 residues. V trimming: 4 bases; J trimming: 6 bases; junction bases outside the gene matches: 6. CDR3 sequence: CASSWGQFGQPQHF. For the CDR3, the DNA is TGTGCCAGCAGTTGGGGACAGTTCGGTCAGCCCCAGCATTTT.

V usage is TRBV28 and J usage is TRBJ1-2, with no clear D. The CDR3 sequence is 16 residues long. Germline V lookup: CDR1 MDHEN, CDR2 SYDVKM. V was shortened by 4 bases and J by 7 bases, with 22 bases between the two germline ends. The CDR3 DNA reads as TGTGCCAGCAGTTCCCCTGTCAGCCTGGACCACACTGGCTACACCTTC. This gives the protein CASSSPVSLDHTGYTF.

This chain's CDR3 is CASSNLEAWATEAFF. In DNA, the CDR3 is TGTGCCAGCAGCAACTTGGAGGCCTGGGCCACTGAAGCTTTCTTT. The chain couples TRBV21-1 to TRBJ1-1. TRBV21-1 is a known pseudogene. The CDR3 extends over 15 amino acids.

The CDR3 DNA is TGTGCCAGCAGTGCGCAGGAAGCTGAAGCTTTCTTT. It specifies CASSAQEAEAFF. The chain links TRBV25-1 to TRBJ1-1; D unclear. CDR1 and CDR2 (germline): MGHDK, SYGVNS. Between the trimmed V and J ends, which lost 4 bases and 6 bases, there was a span of 9 bases. The CDR3 runs 12 residues. Variable domain in full (rest from reference TRBV25-1 and TRBJ1-1): EADIYQTPRYLVIGTGKKITLECSQTMGHDKMYWYQQDPGMELHLIHYSYGVNSTEKGDLSSESTVSRIRTEHFPLTLESARPSHTSQYLCASSAQEAEAFFGQGTRLTVV.

This rearrangement joins TRBV28 to TRBJ2-3, with D hard to call. V gave up 5 bases and J gave up 2 bases, with 14 bases separating them. Germline-derived CDR1 and CDR2 are MDHEN and SYDVKM. The CDR3 contains 15 residues. CDR3 in amino acids: CASSERLGTTDTQYF. The DNA of the CDR3 is TGTGCCAGCAGTGAAAGACTGGGTACCACAGATACGCAGTATTTT.

V gene TRBV5-1 combines with J gene TRBJ2-1; D possibly matches TRBD1 or TRBD2 (5 bases each). The ends were cut back, 4 bases at V and 3 bases at J, with 8 bases in the middle. Per the germline V gene, CDR1 is SGHRS and CDR2 is YFSETQ. The CDR3 has 13 residues. CDR3 residues: CASSGGGYNEQFF. The CDR3 coding sequence is TGCGCCAGCAGCGGGGGTGGCTACAATGAGCAGTTCTTC.

Only a few counts were recorded for this clone. V and J are TRBV5-1 and TRBJ2-2; maybe TRBD2 (6 bases). The CDR3 has 16 amino acids. The germline V and J ends were trimmed by 3 bases and 1 base, with 13 bases remaining between them. Germline V lookup: CDR1 SGHRS, CDR2 YFSETQ. The CDR3 sequence is CASSSGDSGNTGELFF. For the CDR3, the DNA is TGCGCCAGCAGCTCGGGGGATAGCGGGAACACCGGGGAGCTGTTTTTT.

The genes are TRBV5-4 and TRBJ1-5; no clear D gene. V was pared by 4 bases and J by 1 base, with 9 bases between. The germline CDR1 and CDR2 sequences are SGHNT and YYREEE (reference sequence). The CDR3 covers 14 residues. The CDR3 DNA is TGTGCCAGCAGCCTGGACCTAAGCAATCAGCCCCAGCATTTT. As protein: CASSLDLSNQPQHF.

This sequence joins TRBV18 and TRBJ2-2; TRBD1 or TRBD2 may be the D gene (5 bases each). There are 14 residues in the CDR3. V was cut by 5 bases and J by 3 bases, with 10 bases left in between. CDR1 is KGHSH and CDR2 is LQKENI in the germline V gene. DNA for the CDR3: TGTGCCAGCTCAACCGGGACGGACACCGGGGAGCTGTTTTTT. It specifies CASSTGTDTGELFF.

This clone was detected once. This chain connects TRBV27 to TRBJ1-3, with TRBD1 identical over 7 bases. This CDR3 region has 14 residues. The germline V gene has CDR1 MNHEY and CDR2 SMNVEV (reference sequence). With V trimmed by 6 bases and J by 4 bases, 6 bases remained unmatched. This chain's CDR3 is CASSSGGAGNTIYF. CDR3 coding DNA: TGTGCCAGCAGCTCAGGGGGAGCGGGAAACACCATATATTTT.

The V and J genes are TRBV30 and TRBJ1-5; possibly TRBD1 for D (5 bases). Germline loops: CDR1 GTSNPN, CDR2 SVGIG (reference sequence). V was pared by 1 base and J by 9 bases, with 13 bases between. The CDR3 runs to 13 residues. This CDR3 reads CAWSDGAQGPQHF. The CDR3, as DNA: TGTGCCTGGAGTGACGGGGCCCAAGGGCCCCAGCATTTT.

The V gene is TRBV27, the J gene TRBJ2-1, with D unresolved. Germline V CDR1 and CDR2: MNHEY, SMNVEV (reference sequence). The CDR3 totals 14 residues. V lost 4 bases to trimming and J lost 3 bases, with 10 bases between them. Here the CDR3 reads CASSSRWYYNEQFF. CDR3 sequence (DNA): TGTGCCAGCAGTTCCCGATGGTACTACAATGAGCAGTTCTTC.

The rearrangement joins TRBV28 to TRBJ2-5; no clear D. Per germline, CDR1 MDHEN and CDR2 SYDVKM. The V and J ends lost 8 bases and 3 bases respectively, with 4 bases between them. CDR3 length: 10 residues. The CDR3 loop reads CASGKETQYF. CDR3 DNA: TGTGCCAGCGGAAAAGAGACCCAGTACTTC.

The rearrangement links TRBV9 to TRBJ1-4; D ambiguous. Looked up from germline, CDR1 is SGDLS and CDR2 is YYNGEE. V was shortened by 0 bases and J by 5 bases, with 11 bases between the two germline ends. The CDR3 totals 15 residues. Here the CDR3 reads CASSVGVGSNEKLFF. As DNA, the CDR3 is TGTGCCAGCAGCGTAGGGGTAGGTTCGAATGAAAAACTGTTTTTT.

J is TRBJ2-1 and V is TRBV29-1; 11 nucleotides line up with TRBD2. V gave up 7 bases and J gave up 9 bases; unmatched junction bases: 14. Germline V lookup: CDR1 SQVTM, CDR2 ANQGSEA. The CDR3 is 15 amino acids. CDR3 in DNA: TGCAGCGCCACGGGACTAGCGGAAGCCGAGGGTGAGCAGTTCTTC. Protein: CSATGLAEAEGEQFF.